A single sample is the source of the 32 T cell receptor beta chains below, sequenced in a study of shared clonotypes between healthy human individuals. Sequenced by immunoSEQ multiplex PCR; TCRdb stores in-frame clones only, minus some. The sample holds hundreds of thousands of clones, 73% seen once. Sequencing was done on a sample of memory CD4+ T cells sorted from blood. The sample's subset: CD45RA-negative fraction. The receptors here all came from a man aged 25-45 years in good health.

On this clone itself: Other nucleotide sequences from this sample produce the same CDR3. The chain joins TRBV27 to TRBJ2-3; 9 positions agree with TRBD2. Germline V CDR1 and CDR2: MNHEY, SMNVEV (reference sequence). Trimming at V came to 2 bases and at J to 5 bases, leaving 2 bases not matched to a gene. This CDR3 comprises 14 residues. CDR3 in amino acids: CASSLRLAEDTQYF. CDR3 DNA sequence: TGTGCCAGCAGTTTAAGACTAGCGGAAGATACGCAGTATTTT.

This rearrangement joins TRBV28 to TRBJ1-4; possible D gene TRBD1, 5 bases. The CDR3 runs 15 residues. The germline V and J ends were trimmed by 4 bases and 8 bases, with 17 bases remaining between them. The germline V gene encodes CDR1 MDHEN and CDR2 SYDVKM. CDR3 nucleotide sequence: TGTGCCAGCAGTTCCAGGGTGGGCTTTGGGGAAAAACTGTTTTTT. Amino acid sequence: CASSSRVGFGEKLFF.

The CDR3: CASSSHRGQGQPQHF. CDR3 bases: TGTGCCAGCAGTTCCCACAGGGGGCAGGGTCAGCCCCAGCATTTT. V is TRBV28 and J is TRBJ1-5, with TRBD1 matching 9 bases. The V and J ends lost 4 bases and 6 bases, in that order; junction bases with no gene match: 7. The CDR3 contains 15 residues. CDR1 and CDR2 from the germline V gene are MDHEN and SYDVKM.

This chain connects TRBV25-1 to TRBJ2-3, with 8 bases aligning to TRBD2. The germline CDR1 and CDR2 sequences are MGHDK and SYGVNS. CDR3 length: 15 amino acids. Unmatched junction bases numbered 12, after V lost 7 bases and J lost 6 bases. The CDR3 nucleotides read TGTGCCAGCACCCCAGCAGGGCTAGCGGGTGATACGCAGTATTTT. It translates to CASTPAGLAGDTQYF.

The chain carries TRBV5-1 and TRBJ2-1, with 8 bases aligning to TRBD2. V was clipped by 2 bases and J by 5 bases; unmatched bases: 9. The CDR3 has 16 residues. CDR1 is SGHRS, CDR2 YFSETQ, per germline. The DNA for the CDR3 is TGCGCCAGCAGCTTTAGCACGGGAGGGCCACACAATGAGCAGTTCTTC. Encoded protein: CASSFSTGGPHNEQFF. Full variable domain (remainder filled in from reference TRBV5-1 and TRBJ2-1): KAGVTQTPRYLIKTRGQQVTLSCSPISGHRSVSWYQQTPGQGLQFLFEYFSETQRNKGNFPGRFSGRQFSNSRSEMNVSTLELGDSALYLCASSFSTGGPHNEQFFGPGTRLTVL.

The chain employs TRBV28 and TRBJ1-5; D is undetermined. Looked up from germline, CDR1 is MDHEN and CDR2 is SYDVKM. The CDR3 runs to 16 residues. V was cut by 2 bases and J by 0 bases, with 11 bases left in between. The CDR3: CASSLLGMYSNQPQHF. The CDR3 nucleotides are TGTGCCAGCAGTTTACTGGGGATGTATAGCAATCAGCCCCAGCATTTT.

This clone was counted between two and nine times. The chain has TRBV28 and TRBJ2-7; D gene ambiguous. The germline CDR1 and CDR2 sequences are MDHEN and SYDVKM. V was cut by 6 bases and J by 3 bases, with 24 bases left in between. The CDR3 is 17 residues long. As DNA, the CDR3 is TGTGCCAGCAGAGCAACCCCCAAGCCGGTTCCTTACTACGAGCAGTACTTC. Translated: CASRATPKPVPYYEQYF.

The chain is built from TRBV18 and TRBJ2-2; D remains ambiguous. The CDR3 consists of 12 residues. Between the trimmed V and J ends, which lost 7 bases and 5 bases, there was a span of 8 bases. The germline V gene has CDR1 KGHSH and CDR2 LQKENI. The CDR3 DNA reads TGTGCCAGCTTTGGGCCAACCGGGGAGCTGTTTTTT. It is translated as CASFGPTGELFF.

This clone was seen more than once but under ten times. This chain connects TRBV7-6 to TRBJ1-3; the D is unclear. Trimming removed 7 bases from V and 4 bases from J, with 11 bases in between. Germline V gene data show CDR1 as SGHVS and CDR2 as FNYEAQ. This CDR3 is 13 amino acids long. CDR3 DNA sequence: TGTGCCAGCACACAGTCTGCCGGAAACACCATATATTTT. It yields the protein CASTQSAGNTIYF.

This clone was recorded at least ten times. The chain joins TRBV5-1 to TRBJ1-2; the D is unclear. The V end lost 4 bases, the J end lost 4 bases, and 11 bases lay between the germline ends. Germline V gene lookup returns CDR1 SGHRS and CDR2 YFSETQ. The CDR3 is 13 residues long. The CDR3 region is CASSEVRGYGYTF. The CDR3 nucleotides read TGCGCCAGCAGCGAAGTCCGGGGCTATGGCTACACCTTC.

The gene calls are TRBV15 and TRBJ1-1, with 10 bases matching TRBD1. V shed 4 bases, J shed 5 bases, and the junction held 7 bases outside the gene matches. CDR3 size: 15 residues. Germline loops: CDR1 LNHNV, CDR2 YYDKDF (reference sequence). CDR3 sequence: CATSTGTGVGTEAFF. In DNA, the CDR3 is TGTGCCACCAGCACCGGGACAGGGGTTGGGACTGAAGCTTTCTTT.

The chain carries TRBV29-1 and TRBJ2-1; 9 bases map to TRBD2. CDR1 is SQVTM, CDR2 ANQGSEA, per germline. The CDR3 contains 14 residues. J lost 0 bases, V lost 6 bases, and 3 bases had no gene match. The CDR3 coding sequence is TGCAGCGTGGATAGCGGGAGCTCCTACAATGAGCAGTTCTTC. It specifies CSVDSGSSYNEQFF.

V and J are TRBV27 and TRBJ2-1, with 7 positions matching TRBD1. Per germline, CDR1 MNHEY and CDR2 SMNVEV (reference sequence). V lost 5 bases to trimming and J lost 14 bases; unmatched junction nucleotides: 12. The CDR3 extends over 13 amino acids. The CDR3 loop reads CASSTRQGPRKFF. The CDR3 DNA follows: TGTGCCAGCAGTACAAGACAGGGACCAAGGAAGTTCTTC.

The V call is TRBV30, the J call TRBJ2-1, with 7 bases fitting TRBD2. J gave up 8 bases and V 4 bases, and 8 bases lay outside the gene matches. The CDR3 has 13 amino acids. Germline CDR1 GTSNPN, CDR2 SVGIG (reference sequence). The CDR3 region is CAWILAGVDEQFF. The CDR3 DNA sequence: TGTGCCTGGATCCTGGCGGGAGTCGATGAGCAGTTCTTC.

The chain employs TRBV2 and TRBJ2-2; D is unclear. CDR1 SNHLY and CDR2 FYNNEI come from the germline V gene. This CDR3 has 13 residues. The V end was cut by 3 bases, the J end by 5 bases, with 7 bases between. CDR3 coding DNA: TGTGCCAGCAGTGAGTGGGTTACCGGGGAGCTGTTTTTT. The encoded protein is CASSEWVTGELFF.

This chain links TRBV28 with TRBJ2-7; 7 positions match TRBD2. V lost 5 bases, J lost 6 bases, and 4 bases stayed unmatched. This CDR3 contains 12 residues. Germline V gives CDR1 MDHEN, CDR2 SYDVKM. The CDR3 region has the DNA TGTGCCAGCAGTACCGGGGGGAGCGAGCAGTACTTC. Its translation is CASSTGGSEQYF.

V and J are TRBV6-1 and TRBJ1-2, with 8 bases that match TRBD1. After removal of 8 bases from V and 2 bases from J, the junction contained 4 bases not matched to a gene. CDR3 length: 13 residues. CDR1 MNHNS and CDR2 SASEGT come from the germline V gene. CDR3 DNA: TGTGCCAGCGACAGGGGTTTGAACTATGGCTACACCTTC. Its protein is CASDRGLNYGYTF.

Only one count was recorded for this clone. The chain links TRBV27 to TRBJ2-7; TRBD1 matches 9 bases. Per the germline V gene, CDR1 is MNHEY and CDR2 is SMNVEV (reference sequence). Trimming cost V 5 bases and J 3 bases; bases outside gene matches: 11. This CDR3 region has 16 residues. The CDR3 loop reads CASSPNSWDRDYEQYF. CDR3 nucleotides: TGTGCCAGCAGTCCAAATAGTTGGGACAGGGACTACGAGCAGTACTTC.

CDR3 amino acids: CASGLGGGNQPQHF. The DNA for the CDR3 is TGTGCCAGCGGCCTCGGGGGCGGCAATCAGCCCCAGCATTTT. The chain employs TRBV6-6 and TRBJ1-5; weak D call: TRBD1 (6 bases). Germline V gene data show CDR1 as MNHNY and CDR2 as SVGAGI (reference sequence). Deletions cut 8 bases from V and 2 bases from J, with 13 bases between. This CDR3 has 14 residues.

The J gene is TRBJ2-7, the V gene TRBV25-1, with 9 bases matching TRBD1. The CDR3 extends over 17 amino acids. Trimming removed 3 bases from V and 5 bases from J; junction bases left unmatched: 14. Germline V gene data show CDR1 as MGHDK and CDR2 as SYGVNS. The CDR3 DNA reads as TGTGCCAGCAGTGACCGGACCCCAGACAGGGGGAATGACGAGCAGTACTTC. Translated, it gives CASSDRTPDRGNDEQYF.

The chain uses TRBV7-9 and TRBJ2-3, with D maybe TRBD2 (6 bases). The V gene lost 5 bases and the J gene lost 0 bases, with 12 bases spanning the gap. Germline CDR1 reads SEHNR; CDR2 reads FQNEAQ (reference sequence). The length of the CDR3 is 15 residues. CDR3 in DNA: TGTGCCAGCAGCCGGGGACGGGGGAGCACAGATACGCAGTATTTT. Encoded protein: CASSRGRGSTDTQYF.

This clone turned up a few times. This rearrangement joins TRBV30 to TRBJ2-1, with unresolved D. V was pared by 4 bases and J by 2 bases, with 12 bases between. The germline CDR1 and CDR2 sequences are GTSNPN and SVGIG (reference sequence). CDR3 size: 14 residues. Here the CDR3 DNA reads TGTGCCTGGAATGACCCTGGCCCCTACAATGAGCAGTTCTTC. It translates to CAWNDPGPYNEQFF.

This clone was seen once. V usage is TRBV5-4 and J usage is TRBJ2-1, with a possible D match to TRBD1 (6 bases). Germline V gene sequence: CDR1 SGHNT, CDR2 YYREEE (reference sequence). This CDR3 spans 15 amino acids. V was clipped by 4 bases and J by 3 bases, with 14 bases between them. The CDR3 nucleotides are TGTGCCAGCAGCCTGGACAGCGCCCGCTACAATGAGCAGTTCTTC. This encodes CASSLDSARYNEQFF.

This clone was counted a single time. This same CDR3 is encoded by further DNA sequences in the sample. The rearrangement uses TRBV15 and TRBJ2-7; TRBD1 matches 9 bases. CDR1 is LNHNV and CDR2 is YYDKDF in the germline V gene (reference sequence). The ends lost 3 bases at V and 2 bases at J; junction bases unmatched: 2. The CDR3 loop spans 14 amino acids. The CDR3 bases are TGTGCCACCAGCAGGGACAGGGGACCCTACGAGCAGTACTTC. Its protein is CATSRDRGPYEQYF.

The rearrangement links TRBV6-5 to TRBJ2-7; D is unresolved. V lost 8 bases and J 1 base, leaving 12 bases between the germline ends. Germline CDR1 and CDR2: MNHEY and SVGAGI. CDR3 length: 13 amino acids. This chain's CDR3 is CASGKDGSYEQYF. The DNA of the CDR3 is TGTGCCAGCGGAAAGGACGGATCCTACGAGCAGTACTTC.

The chain combines TRBV7-2 with TRBJ1-3, with D unresolved. Looked up from germline, CDR1 is SGHTA and CDR2 is FQGNSA. Trimming took off 4 bases at V and 8 bases at J, with 15 bases between the two ends. The length of the CDR3 is 14 residues. As DNA, the CDR3 is TGTGCCAGCAGCTCTCGTTCATCCTGGGACACCATATATTTT. As protein: CASSSRSSWDTIYF. Looking up the rest from reference TRBV7-2 and TRBJ1-3 gives the full variable domain: GAGVSQSPSNKVTEKGKDVELRCDPISGHTALYWYRQSLGQGLEFLIYFQGNSAPDKSGLPSDRFSAERTGGSVSTLTIQRTQQEDSAVYLCASSSRSSWDTIYFGEGSWLTVV.

This clone turned up a few times. The same CDR3 can be traced to other DNA sequences in this sample. The chain has TRBV6-6 and TRBJ2-5, with D unclear. Trimming removed 6 bases from V and 1 base from J, with 3 bases in between. Germline V gene data show CDR1 as MNHNY and CDR2 as SVGAGI (reference sequence). The CDR3 sequence is 11 residues long. The CDR3 DNA reads as TGTGCCAGCAGCCCCCAAGAGACCCAGTACTTC. Protein product: CASSPQETQYF.

The chain couples TRBV14 to TRBJ1-2, with a tentative D call TRBD1 (6 bases). Germline values: CDR1 SGHDN, CDR2 FVKESK. V dropped 0 bases and J dropped 7 bases, with 15 bases sitting between them. There are 15 residues in the CDR3. CDR3 residues: CASSQDYVGGLGYTF. The DNA for the CDR3 is TGTGCCAGCAGCCAAGACTATGTGGGGGGCCTTGGCTACACCTTC.

V is TRBV6-1 and J is TRBJ1-2; 7 bases agree with TRBD1. Germline lookup yields CDR1 MNHNS and CDR2 SASEGT. Trimming took 2 bases from V and 0 from J; bases not matched to a gene: 0. The CDR3 is 14 amino acids. CDR3 amino acids: CASSERGPNYGYTF. The CDR3 DNA is TGTGCCAGCAGTGAAAGGGGGCCTAACTATGGCTACACCTTC.

This chain links TRBV9 with TRBJ2-2, with D possibly matching TRBD2 (6 bases). CDR3 length: 15 residues. V was trimmed by 4 bases and J by 7 bases, leaving 17 bases between them. Per germline, CDR1 SGDLS and CDR2 YYNGEE. The CDR3 here is CASSPRRLVGGELFF. CDR3 DNA sequence: TGTGCCAGCAGCCCGCGACGACTAGTCGGCGGGGAGCTGTTTTTT. Full variable domain (remainder filled in from reference TRBV9 and TRBJ2-2): DSGVTQTPKHLITATGQRVTLRCSPRSGDLSVYWYQQSLDQGLQFLIQYYNGEERAKGNILERFSAQQFPDLHSELNLSSLELGDSALYFCASSPRRLVGGELFFGEGSRLTVL.

V is TRBV6-4 and J is TRBJ1-2; 8 bases are shared with TRBD1. The junction had 3 bases not matched to a gene; V was cut back by 5 bases and J by 4 bases. This CDR3 contains 13 residues. Germline values: CDR1 MRHNA, CDR2 SNTAGT. In DNA form, the CDR3 reads TGTGCCAGCAGTAACGGACAGGGCTATGGCTACACCTTC. Its protein is CASSNGQGYGYTF.

J is TRBJ2-5 and V is TRBV5-4; no clear D gene. Germline V gene lookup returns CDR1 SGHNT and CDR2 YYREEE (reference sequence). The CDR3 extends over 14 amino acids. V lost 6 bases and J 1 base, leaving 13 bases between the germline ends. The CDR3 spells CASTISSSQETQYF. The CDR3, as DNA: TGTGCCAGCACAATCTCGAGTTCCCAAGAGACCCAGTACTTC.